The rows below give T cell receptor beta chains drawn from one sample of a study of blood T cell repertoires in COVID-19. Measured with immunoSEQ multiplex PCR; TCRdb has only the in-frame clones, and not every one. The sample contains roughly 250,000 clones, approximately 84% of which appear only once. The sample was peripheral blood. The source is a man between 50 and 59 years old with acute or convalescent COVID-19. The CDR3 runs from the conserved cysteine through the conserved F or W. D genes are given only for firm matches. Clone sizes are given selectively: once, few, many, or a class where the clone is expanded.

v_gene: TRBV11-2; j_gene: TRBJ1-1; d_gene: -; abundance: -; CDR3nt: TGTGCCAGCAGCTTAAACCAGGCATGGACTGAAGCTTTCTTT; CDR3aa: CASSLNQAWTEAFF
v_gene: TRBV6-5; j_gene: TRBJ1-2; d_gene: -; abundance: -; CDR3nt: TGTGCCAGAACAGGCCCCCGTGACTATGGCTACACCTTC; CDR3aa: CARTGPRDYGYTF
v_gene: TRBV11-3; j_gene: TRBJ1-2; d_gene: -; abundance: -; CDR3nt: TGTGCCAGCAGCTCTCCGGGACATGGGAACGCTAACTATGGCTACACCTTC; CDR3aa: CASSSPGHGNANYGYTF
v_gene: TRBV30; j_gene: TRBJ1-2; d_gene: -; abundance: once; CDR3nt: TGTGCCTGGCACAGGGAACCGAAGGGCTACACCTTC; CDR3aa: CAWHREPKGYTF
v_gene: TRBV5-1; j_gene: TRBJ2-7; d_gene: TRBD2; abundance: -; CDR3nt: TGCGCCAGCACTCCAAAGGGACTAGCGGGAGAGACCTACGAGCAGTACTTC; CDR3aa: CASTPKGLAGETYEQYF
v_gene: TRBV19; j_gene: TRBJ2-5; d_gene: TRBD2; abundance: -; CDR3nt: TGTGCCAGTAGTCACCCGGGGGGATACGAGACCCAGTACTTC; CDR3aa: CASSHPGGYETQYF
v_gene: TRBV30; j_gene: TRBJ1-2; d_gene: TRBD1; abundance: -; CDR3nt: TGTGCCTATTGGGACAGAACCAACTATGGCTACACCTTC; CDR3aa: CAYWDRTNYGYTF
v_gene: TRBV10-3; j_gene: TRBJ2-1; d_gene: -; abundance: -; CDR3nt: TGTGCCATCAGTGACCCCGGGGGAGCGGCTTCCTACAATGAGCAGTTCTTC; CDR3aa: CAISDPGGAASYNEQFF
v_gene: TRBV23-1; j_gene: TRBJ2-7; d_gene: -; abundance: -; CDR3nt: TGCGCCGGCTTGACCGGAGGAGACTACGAGCAGTACTTC; CDR3aa: CAGLTGGDYEQYF
v_gene: TRBV6-5; j_gene: TRBJ1-2; d_gene: -; abundance: -; CDR3nt: TGTGCCAGCAGCAAGGCAGGATCCAGCGGCTACACCTTC; CDR3aa: CASSKAGSSGYTF
v_gene: TRBV6-5; j_gene: TRBJ1-5; d_gene: -; abundance: -; CDR3nt: TGTGCCACCCTCAGAGGTGTGAACAATCAGCCCCAGCATTTT; CDR3aa: CATLRGVNNQPQHF
v_gene: TRBV19; j_gene: TRBJ1-4; d_gene: TRBD1; abundance: -; CDR3nt: TGTGCCAGTAGTTACCGGACAGGGGGGGATGAAAAACTGTTTTTT; CDR3aa: CASSYRTGGDEKLFF
v_gene: TRBV18; j_gene: TRBJ2-7; d_gene: TRBD1; abundance: -; CDR3nt: TGTGCCAGCTCATCTGGACAGGGGGTCGAGCAGTACTTC; CDR3aa: CASSSGQGVEQYF
v_gene: TRBV5-1; j_gene: TRBJ2-3; d_gene: -; abundance: -; CDR3nt: TGCGCCAGCAGCCTTGGGACTCCTAGCACAGATACGCAGTATTTT; CDR3aa: CASSLGTPSTDTQYF
v_gene: TRBV4-2; j_gene: TRBJ2-2; d_gene: TRBD2; abundance: -; CDR3nt: TGTGCCAGCAGCCAAGACGGACTAGCGGGGGGCCGGACCGGGGAGCTGTTTTTT; CDR3aa: CASSQDGLAGGRTGELFF
v_gene: TRBV4-2; j_gene: TRBJ1-1; d_gene: -; abundance: -; CDR3nt: TGTGCCAGCAGCCAAGCTTTTACAGGGTACACTGAAGCTTTCTTT; CDR3aa: CASSQAFTGYTEAFF
v_gene: TRBV5-1; j_gene: TRBJ2-7; d_gene: -; abundance: -; CDR3nt: TGCGCCAGCAGGAAGGGCGTAGGGGCCGAGCAGTACTTC; CDR3aa: CASRKGVGAEQYF
v_gene: TRBV5-3; j_gene: TRBJ2-7; d_gene: TRBD2; abundance: -; CDR3nt: TGTGCCAGAAGATTTAGCGGGAGGGGTAATAAGGGATTCCCGGAGCCCACCTACGAGCAGTACTTC; CDR3aa: CARRFSGRGNKGFPEPTYEQYF
v_gene: TRBV21-1; j_gene: TRBJ2-7; d_gene: -; abundance: -; CDR3nt: TGTGCCAGCAGCAAGCCGAGCCGGGACAGAGTCTCCTACGAGCAGTACTTC; CDR3aa: CASSKPSRDRVSYEQYF
v_gene: TRBV5-6; j_gene: TRBJ1-6; d_gene: -; abundance: once; CDR3nt: TGTGCCAGCAGCTTGTCGGGTTTCAATAATTCACCCCTCCACTTT; CDR3aa: CASSLSGFNNSPLHF
v_gene: TRBV10-3; j_gene: TRBJ1-3; d_gene: TRBD1; abundance: -; CDR3nt: TGTGCCATCAGGGGAGACAGGGTCTCTGGAAACACCATATATTTT; CDR3aa: CAIRGDRVSGNTIYF
v_gene: TRBV5-6; j_gene: TRBJ2-3; d_gene: TRBD2; abundance: -; CDR3nt: TGTGCCAGCAGCTTACCGACTAGCGGGGGGCTGGGCACAGATACGCAGTATTTT; CDR3aa: CASSLPTSGGLGTDTQYF
v_gene: TRBV6-1; j_gene: TRBJ2-2; d_gene: TRBD2; abundance: -; CDR3nt: TGTGCCAGCAGTGCCCCTAGCGGGGCGAACACCGGGGAGCTGTTTTTT; CDR3aa: CASSAPSGANTGELFF
v_gene: TRBV7-9; j_gene: TRBJ2-7; d_gene: TRBD2; abundance: -; CDR3nt: TGTGCCAGCAGCACTAGCGGGACTAGTGGATACGAGCAGTACTTC; CDR3aa: CASSTSGTSGYEQYF
v_gene: TRBV6-6; j_gene: TRBJ1-2; d_gene: -; abundance: -; CDR3nt: TGTGCCAGCATAAAAGGAGTCAACTATGGCTACACCTTC; CDR3aa: CASIKGVNYGYTF
v_gene: TRBV20-1; j_gene: TRBJ2-3; d_gene: -; abundance: once; CDR3nt: TGCAGTGCTAGTGCTTCTAGCACAGATACGCAGTATTTT; CDR3aa: CSASASSTDTQYF
v_gene: TRBV7-9; j_gene: TRBJ2-7; d_gene: TRBD2; abundance: -; CDR3nt: TGTGCCAGCAGCGGCACTAGCGGGAACTACGAGCAGTACTTC; CDR3aa: CASSGTSGNYEQYF
v_gene: TRBV27; j_gene: TRBJ1-1; d_gene: -; abundance: -; CDR3nt: TGTGCCAGCAGTTTATCCCCGGAGGGAGGCACTGAAGCTTTCTTT; CDR3aa: CASSLSPEGGTEAFF
v_gene: TRBV5-4; j_gene: TRBJ1-2; d_gene: TRBD1; abundance: -; CDR3nt: TGTGCCAGCAGCGACAGGGGCGGGAATGGCTACACCTTC; CDR3aa: CASSDRGGNGYTF
v_gene: TRBV15; j_gene: TRBJ2-5; d_gene: TRBD2; abundance: -; CDR3nt: TGTGCCACCAGCAGAGCGGGGACTAGCGGCCAAGAGACCCAGTACTTC; CDR3aa: CATSRAGTSGQETQYF
v_gene: TRBV29-1; j_gene: TRBJ2-3; d_gene: -; abundance: -; CDR3nt: TGCAGCGTTAAACGCGGGATTAGCACAGATACGCAGTATTTT; CDR3aa: CSVKRGISTDTQYF
v_gene: TRBV19; j_gene: TRBJ2-3; d_gene: TRBD2; abundance: once; CDR3nt: TGTGCCAGTAGTAGGCTAGCGGGAGTTGCAGATACGCAGTATTTT; CDR3aa: CASSRLAGVADTQYF
v_gene: TRBV19; j_gene: TRBJ1-1; d_gene: -; abundance: -; CDR3nt: TGTGCCAGTAATCCATTCCCCGGCGGCGGGCAGGAAGCTTTCTTT; CDR3aa: CASNPFPGGGQEAFF
v_gene: TRBV5-8; j_gene: TRBJ2-3; d_gene: TRBD1; abundance: -; CDR3nt: TGTGCCAGCAGCTCGACAGGGTTAAGCACAGATACGCAGTATTTT; CDR3aa: CASSSTGLSTDTQYF
v_gene: TRBV21-1; j_gene: TRBJ2-2; d_gene: -; abundance: -; CDR3nt: TGTGCCAGCAGCAAAGGCCGGGGGTACACCGGGGAGCTGTTTTTT; CDR3aa: CASSKGRGYTGELFF
v_gene: TRBV7-9; j_gene: TRBJ1-1; d_gene: -; abundance: once; CDR3nt: TGTGCCAGCAGGCGGGGGGCTGGAGCTTTCTTT; CDR3aa: CASRRGAGAFF
v_gene: TRBV10-2; j_gene: TRBJ1-5; d_gene: TRBD1; abundance: -; CDR3nt: TGCGCCAGCAGAGACGGACAGGGGTTGTTGAGCAATCAGCCCCAGCATTTT; CDR3aa: CASRDGQGLLSNQPQHF
v_gene: TRBV27; j_gene: TRBJ1-5; d_gene: -; abundance: -; CDR3nt: TGTGCCAGCAGTTTATTGGGCCAGCCCCAGCATTTT; CDR3aa: CASSLLGQPQHF
v_gene: TRBV18; j_gene: TRBJ1-3; d_gene: -; abundance: -; CDR3nt: TGTGCCAGCCCGGGGGGATTTGGAAACACCATATATTTT; CDR3aa: CASPGGFGNTIYF
v_gene: TRBV28; j_gene: TRBJ2-7; d_gene: TRBD2; abundance: -; CDR3nt: TGTGCCAGCAGTGGACTAGCGGGAGTGGGCGAGCAGTACTTC; CDR3aa: CASSGLAGVGEQYF
v_gene: TRBV6-6; j_gene: TRBJ2-2; d_gene: TRBD1; abundance: -; CDR3nt: TGTGCCAGCAGTCGACAGGGGGCCCGAGGTACCGGGGAGCTGTTTTTT; CDR3aa: CASSRQGARGTGELFF
v_gene: TRBV19; j_gene: TRBJ2-4; d_gene: -; abundance: -; CDR3nt: TGTGCCAAAAAGGGAGGGGGACTCAGCAAAAACATTCAGTACTTC; CDR3aa: CAKKGGGLSKNIQYF
v_gene: TRBV11-3; j_gene: TRBJ2-7; d_gene: -; abundance: -; CDR3nt: TGTGCCAGCAGCCCAGGGGCCAATTCCTACGAGCAGTACTTC; CDR3aa: CASSPGANSYEQYF
v_gene: TRBV6-2/TRBV6-3; j_gene: TRBJ1-5; d_gene: -; abundance: -; CDR3nt: TGTGCCAGCAGTCCCCATCCACAGCCCCAGCATTTT; CDR3aa: CASSPHPQPQHF
v_gene: TRBV18; j_gene: TRBJ1-1; d_gene: -; abundance: -; CDR3nt: TGTGCCAGCTCACCACCGAGGGTACTGAACACTGAAGCTTTCTTT; CDR3aa: CASSPPRVLNTEAFF
v_gene: TRBV19; j_gene: TRBJ1-2; d_gene: TRBD1; abundance: -; CDR3nt: TGTGCCAGTAATAGGGGACAGGGGTTCTATGGCTACACCTTC; CDR3aa: CASNRGQGFYGYTF
v_gene: TRBV18; j_gene: TRBJ2-1; d_gene: TRBD2; abundance: -; CDR3nt: TGTGCCAGCTCACCAGGGTTAGCGGGAGGTCTTTGGAATGAGCAGTTCTTC; CDR3aa: CASSPGLAGGLWNEQFF
v_gene: TRBV6-5; j_gene: TRBJ1-2; d_gene: TRBD1; abundance: -; CDR3nt: TGTGCCAGCAGTTACACGGGACAGCTTTATGGCTACACCTTC; CDR3aa: CASSYTGQLYGYTF
v_gene: TRBV6-6; j_gene: TRBJ1-2; d_gene: TRBD1; abundance: -; CDR3nt: TGTGCCAGCAGTTACGGGACAGGGGCTAACTATGGCTACACCTTC; CDR3aa: CASSYGTGANYGYTF
v_gene: TRBV7-2; j_gene: TRBJ2-3; d_gene: TRBD2; abundance: -; CDR3nt: TGTGCCAGCAGCTTTAGGTCGGGGGGGACAGATACGCAGTATTTT; CDR3aa: CASSFRSGGTDTQYF
v_gene: TRBV19; j_gene: TRBJ2-7; d_gene: TRBD2; abundance: -; CDR3nt: TGTGCCAGTAGTATAAGGACTAGCGGGAGTTCGCCGGAGTACTTC; CDR3aa: CASSIRTSGSSPEYF
v_gene: TRBV5-4; j_gene: TRBJ1-2; d_gene: TRBD1; abundance: -; CDR3nt: TGTGCCAGCAGCCCGGGAAATCGGGTGACAGGGACTAACTATGGCTACACCTTC; CDR3aa: CASSPGNRVTGTNYGYTF